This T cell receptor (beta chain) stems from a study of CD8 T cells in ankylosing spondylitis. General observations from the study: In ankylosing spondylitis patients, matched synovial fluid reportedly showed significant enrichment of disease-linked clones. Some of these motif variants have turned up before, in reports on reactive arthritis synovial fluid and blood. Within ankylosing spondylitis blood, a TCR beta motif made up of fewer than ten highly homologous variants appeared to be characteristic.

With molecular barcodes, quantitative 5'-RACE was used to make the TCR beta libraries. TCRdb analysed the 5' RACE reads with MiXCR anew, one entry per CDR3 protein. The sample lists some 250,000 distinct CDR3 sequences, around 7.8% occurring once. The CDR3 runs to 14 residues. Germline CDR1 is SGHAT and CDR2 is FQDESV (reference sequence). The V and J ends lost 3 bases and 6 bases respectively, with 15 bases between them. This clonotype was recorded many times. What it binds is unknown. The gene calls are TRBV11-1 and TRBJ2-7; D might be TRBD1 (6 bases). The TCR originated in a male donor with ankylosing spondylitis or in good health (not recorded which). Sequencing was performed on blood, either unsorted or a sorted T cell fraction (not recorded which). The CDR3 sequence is CASSLRWGLSEQYF. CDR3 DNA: TGTGCCAGCAGCTTGCGGTGGGGGCTGAGCGAGCAGTACTTC.